This TCR beta chain came from a study of somatic mutations in cytotoxic T cells in rheumatoid arthritis (dated by TCRdb to the late 2010s). A note on the overall study: A FACSAria II or Sony SH800 was used to flow-sort some V beta antibody-stained T-cell populations at nearly 100% purity, and TCRB sequencing was also done on sorted V beta1+ cells. The study asked whether expanded CD8+ T-cell clones in newly diagnosed, untreated rheumatoid arthritis carry somatic mutations, and used TCRB deep sequencing to characterize clonality. For 60 to 80 rheumatoid arthritis patients and 20 healthy controls, TCRB deep sequencing was carried out. Patient and control groups had essentially identical median ages. What the study reported, not specific to this receptor: The slight TRBV07 underrepresentation in patients was not adjusted for multiple comparisons. CD8+ clonality increased with age in patients (Spearman r=0.49) but not in healthy controls. The antigen targets of the expanded CD8+ clones were unknown, and absence from virus-specific databases did not rule out viral specificity. In 8 of 65 patients the largest CD8+ clone exceeded 20% of CD8+ cells, and several identical CD8+ TCRB sequences were shared between blood and synovial fluid. CD8+ T-cell clonality in rheumatoid arthritis patients was not significantly different from that in age-matched healthy controls.

The roughly 20 healthy controls were blood donors whose buffy coats were used; they had a median age of about 51 years (range about 21-75), and roughly 50% were female. Flow cytometry confirmed the purity of CD4+ and CD8+ cells that had been isolated by positive magnetic bead selection on an AutoMACS. Peripheral blood mononuclear cells were isolated by Ficoll-Paque PLUS density gradient separation. Using Nucleospin Tissue or Tissue XS kits, DNA was extracted from CD4-enriched, CD8-enriched or PBMC samples, with quantification by a Qubit 2.0 fluorometer. TCRB CDR3 sequencing used the immunoSEQ assay on genomic DNA. The published analysis was carried out like this. Analyses were restricted to productive TCRB rearrangements. Clonality was calculated as a Shannon entropy-based productive clonality index, and a clone was defined by a unique TCRB CDR3 sequence. To calculate repertoire overlap between two samples, the template counts of each clone were considered relative to each sample's total templates. Flow cytometry-measured V-gene usage correlated with V-gene usage from TCRB sequencing, with a Spearman r of 0.55 to 0.7. Held by TCRdb, this immuneACCESS table contains in-frame sequences only and omits some clones. Under half of the omission traces to an unresolved V gene where checked; the cause of the rest is unknown. For V, J and clone size, that table is used; D and trimming come from the DNA. Present in this sample are approximately 12,000 clones, less than 85% of which were seen just once. The top ten clonotypes cover approximately 10% of the sample.

Based on the germline V gene, the CDR1 and CDR2 sequences are MDHEN and SYDVKM. The junction shows trimming of 2 bases on V and 5 bases on J, and the gene matches do not reach 14 bases of it. Counted from cysteine to phenylalanine, this CDR3 has 18 amino acids. Left in the record is the CDR3 DNA by itself, 54 bases read in frame from the first base. A remark on this clone: The antigen it binds to is not known. No qualities accompany the bases; no much larger clone lies one base away.

Sequences were obtained from CD8+ T cells sorted from blood. The rearranged chain carries TRBV28 and TRBJ2-3, and TRBD1 aligns with 9 junction nucleotides. The TCR originated in a woman in her thirties or forties in good health. The nucleotide sequence reads TGTGCCAGCAGTTTAATCCGGCCCGGGACAGGGAGTGTAGATACGCAGTATTTT. Its translation reads: CASSLIRPGTGSVDTQYF.